These T cell receptor beta chains were read from a single sample in a study of monozygotic twins with inflammatory bowel disease. From its re-call of the 5' RACE reads, TCRdb lists each CDR3 protein once, without DNA. This sample's clone table lists 350,000 to 500,000 distinct CDR3 sequences. The sample taken for sequencing was blood. The source is a human donor with ulcerative colitis or Crohn's disease, or a healthy co-twin of an affected twin (not recorded which). The CDR3 runs from the conserved cysteine through the conserved F or W.

J gene	V gene	CDR3 protein
TRBJ2-4	TRBV7-9	CASSLQSYIQYF
TRBJ2-1	TRBV14	CASSHYLSTYNEQFF
TRBJ1-1	TRBV5-1	CASMTGTGGGGTEAFF
TRBJ1-1	TRBV11-2	CASSSPSESTEAFF
TRBJ2-3	TRBV30	CAWSRRGGTDTQYF
TRBJ1-5	TRBV6-2/TRBV6-3	CASSQGYQPQHF
TRBJ2-3	TRBV2	CASSATSGTSDTQYF
TRBJ1-5	TRBV7-2	CASRGTGRNQPQHF
TRBJ1-1	TRBV5-6	CASSLGGRTLEAFF
TRBJ2-1	TRBV5-1	CASSPAAGGYNEQFF
TRBJ2-7	TRBV23-1	CASSRPVSYEQYF
TRBJ2-5	TRBV6-5	CASSYSETQYF
TRBJ1-1	TRBV19	CASSPTGAEAEAFF
TRBJ2-6	TRBV28	CASSEGPGANVLTF
TRBJ1-6	TRBV5-6	CASSFGQIIGSPLHF
TRBJ1-2	TRBV19	CATSEVHGYTF
TRBJ2-1	TRBV29-1	CSVIAMYPLNEQFF
TRBJ1-5	TRBV6-5	CASSSGEGEGPQHF
TRBJ2-1	TRBV12-3/TRBV12-4	CASSYASSGRGSEQFF
TRBJ1-1	TRBV7-3	CASSLTTDTEAFF
TRBJ1-2	TRBV7-2	CASRAGQPNYGYTF
TRBJ2-5	TRBV5-6	CASSQERVETQYF
TRBJ1-6	TRBV14	CASSYDDGLIGTSPLHF
TRBJ2-7	TRBV6-5	CASSYLARDYEQYF
TRBJ1-5	TRBV20-1	CSAVRGNQPQHF
TRBJ2-6	TRBV5-1	CASSLGQGALGANVLTF
TRBJ2-7	TRBV6-1	CASSKPGHRDSYEQYF
TRBJ1-5	TRBV7-2	CASSLSQQGGQPQHF
TRBJ1-1	TRBV6-5	CASSYKGGWTEAFF
TRBJ2-7	TRBV20-1	CSASRPRQGVRGYEQYF
TRBJ2-2	TRBV10-3	CAISPTGDTGELFF
TRBJ2-1	TRBV11-1	CASSLSGTSGRRSNEQFF
TRBJ2-1	TRBV18	CASSPPIAGEQFF
TRBJ1-5	TRBV20-1	CSASRPDQPQHF
TRBJ2-5	TRBV12-3/TRBV12-4	CASGAGFQETQYF
TRBJ2-3	TRBV7-9	CASSFMGTDTQYF
TRBJ1-1	TRBV4-1	CASSLTGTVNTEAFF
TRBJ2-7	TRBV7-2	CASSLATPGYEQYF
TRBJ2-1	TRBV19	CASSKGRTSGGAYNEQFF
TRBJ2-1	TRBV20-1	CSANPDRGRLLYNEQFF
TRBJ2-7	TRBV11-2	CASSSILLLGQGSPYEQYF
TRBJ2-7	TRBV7-2	CASKKGQSSYEQYF
TRBJ2-2	TRBV3-1	CASSRLGELFF
TRBJ2-1	TRBV20-1	CSARGASSYNEQFF
TRBJ2-1	TRBV29-1	CSVVQGAWNEQFF
TRBJ1-6	TRBV4-2	CASSQEGPGTHSPLHF
TRBJ2-1	TRBV5-1	CASSTPSSYNEQFF
TRBJ2-1	TRBV7-6	CASAGGTSYNEQFF
TRBJ1-1	TRBV25-1	CASSDNFFSTEAFF
TRBJ2-7	TRBV20-1	CSAPDSYEQYF
TRBJ1-6	TRBV5-1	CASSLDWSDNSPLHF
TRBJ2-1	TRBV6-5	CVSSPAADEQFF
TRBJ2-7	TRBV5-1	CASSFGQGYYEQYF
TRBJ1-1	TRBV11-1	CASSPLKGTTEAFF
TRBJ2-3	TRBV11-2	CASTRHVKARRLISTDTQYF